These 25 T cell receptor beta chains were all obtained from the same sample, sequenced in a study of response to subunit inactivated influenza vaccine. MiXCR, run by TCRdb on the RT-PCR reads, gives a single entry per CDR3 protein. The sample records some 800,000 distinct CDR3 sequences, over 20% being singletons. The sequenced sample was PBMCs from blood, obtained more than 4 days after vaccination. The receptor source for this set is a man over 45 who received an inactivated influenza vaccine.

This clonotype was seen repeatedly, ten times or more. This sequence joins TRBV9 and TRBJ2-1; D is undetermined. The CDR3 is made up of 14 amino acids. Germline V CDR1 and CDR2: SGDLS, YYNGEE. Trimming shortened V by 0 bases and J by 4 bases, and 8 bases separated the two germline ends. CDR3 sequence reads: CASSVAGLYNEQFF. CDR3 DNA: TGTGCCAGCAGCGTAGCCGGGTTGTACAATGAGCAGTTCTTC.

This clonotype was counted only a few times. The rearrangement uses TRBV12-3 or TRBV12-4 and TRBJ2-4; TRBD1 matches 8 bases. CDR3 length: 11 amino acids. Trimming removed 9 bases from V and 10 bases from J; junction bases left unmatched: 5. CDR3 region: CASGQGLIQYF. CDR3 nucleotide sequence: TGTGCCAGTGGACAGGGCTTAATTCAGTACTTC.

Points on this clonotype: The junction differs from germline at one of its ends, possibly a read error. The V call is TRBV3-1, the J call TRBJ2-7, with D perhaps TRBD1 or TRBD2 (6 bases each). The length of the CDR3 is 18 residues. The germline V gene encodes CDR1 LGHDT and CDR2 YNNKEL (reference sequence). The CDR3 is CASCQGYLGGLTSYEQYF. DNA for the CDR3: TGTGCCAGCTGCCAAGGCTACTTGGGGGGCCTAACCTCCTACGAGCAGTACTTC.

This clonotype was picked up a small number of times. The DNA for the CDR3 is TGCGCCAGCAGCCCTGGGACCAACAATCAGCCCCAGCATTTT. Translated: CASSPGTNNQPQHF. This rearrangement joins TRBV5-1 to TRBJ1-5, with a possible D match to TRBD1 (5 bases). Germline V gives CDR1 SGHRS, CDR2 YFSETQ. This CDR3 is 14 amino acids long. V shed 4 bases and J shed 3 bases, with 11 bases lying between them. The full variable domain, rest sourced from reference TRBV5-1 and TRBJ1-5, is KAGVTQTPRYLIKTRGQQVTLSCSPISGHRSVSWYQQTPGQGLQFLFEYFSETQRNKGNFPGRFSGRQFSNSRSEMNVSTLELGDSALYLCASSPGTNNQPQHFGDGTRLSIL.

The chain combines TRBV20-1 with TRBJ1-2, with 7 bases that match TRBD1. The CDR3 contains 15 residues. Germline CDR1 and CDR2: DFQATT and SNEGSKA (reference sequence). After removal of 4 bases from V and 3 bases from J, the junction contained 11 bases not matched to a gene. The CDR3 here is CSATTTGMGHYGYTF. The CDR3 coding sequence is TGCAGTGCTACTACGACAGGGATGGGACACTATGGCTACACCTTC.

V usage is TRBV10-1 and J usage is TRBJ2-1, with 7 nucleotides matching TRBD2. The CDR3 totals 19 residues. CDR1 is WNHNN, CDR2 SYGVQD, per germline (reference sequence). V gave up 6 bases and J gave up 0 bases; unmatched junction bases: 17. CDR3 sequence (DNA): TGCGCCAGCAGCAACCTAGCGGAAGGGCCTAACATCTCCTACAATGAGCAGTTCTTC. It is translated as CASSNLAEGPNISYNEQFF.

This clonotype was counted only a few times. The chain couples TRBV7-9 to TRBJ1-5, with D possibly matching TRBD1 (5 bases). Per germline, CDR1 SEHNR and CDR2 FQNEAQ (reference sequence). The CDR3 sequence is 14 residues long. Trimming took 5 bases from V and 0 from J, leaving 8 bases between them. The CDR3: CASSGAYSNQPQHF. CDR3 coding DNA: TGTGCCAGCAGCGGGGCCTATAGCAATCAGCCCCAGCATTTT.

This chain connects TRBV28 to TRBJ2-3; D not resolved. Trimming took off 4 bases at V and 2 bases at J, with 10 bases between the two ends. The CDR3 runs 14 residues. Germline V gene lookup returns CDR1 MDHEN and CDR2 SYDVKM. DNA of the CDR3: TGTGCCAGCAGTTATTCCACCTACACAGATACGCAGTATTTT. It codes for CASSYSTYTDTQYF.

The chain has TRBV7-9 and TRBJ2-5; weak D call: TRBD2 (5 bases). V dropped 7 bases and J dropped 3 bases, with 15 bases sitting between them. The germline V gene encodes CDR1 SEHNR and CDR2 FQNEAQ (reference sequence). There are 14 residues in the CDR3. Here the CDR3 reads CASTRVGEKETQYF. The CDR3 bases are TGTGCCAGCACCCGCGTTGGGGAGAAAGAGACCCAGTACTTC.

This clonotype was counted only a few times. The CDR3 sequence: CASSPEREGSPLHF. The CDR3, as DNA: TGCGCCAGCAGCCCCGAGCGGGAGGGCTCACCCCTCCACTTT. The chain couples TRBV5-1 to TRBJ1-6, with D unresolved. The CDR3 contains 14 residues. Trimming stripped 4 bases from V and 10 bases from J, with 15 bases between. Germline values: CDR1 SGHRS, CDR2 YFSETQ.

The chain joins TRBV10-3 to TRBJ2-2; D is undetermined. Trimming removed 2 bases at V and 6 bases at J, with 16 bases between. Germline CDR1 ENHRY, CDR2 SYGVKD. CDR3 length: 16 residues. For the CDR3, the DNA is TGTGCCATCAGTGAGGGCGTGCGGTTTGTGGCCGGGGAGCTGTTTTTT. Protein: CAISEGVRFVAGELFF.

This chain links TRBV24-1 with TRBJ2-3; D may be TRBD2 (5 bases). The germline V gene encodes CDR1 KGHDR and CDR2 SFDVKD. CDR3 length: 14 residues. V gave up 5 bases and J gave up 6 bases, with 14 bases separating them. The CDR3 is CATSGAGLGDTQYF. The CDR3 DNA reads TGTGCCACCAGTGGGGCAGGACTCGGGGATACGCAGTATTTT.

This clonotype was observed a handful of times. This chain uses TRBV20-1 with TRBJ1-1, with D maybe TRBD1 (6 bases). Trimming pared 5 bases from V and 8 bases from J, leaving 15 bases between. The germline V gene encodes CDR1 DFQATT and CDR2 SNEGSKA (reference sequence). CDR3 length equals 12 residues. The CDR3 here is CSAGQNVGEAFF. The CDR3 bases are TGCAGTGCTGGACAGAACGTGGGGGAAGCTTTCTTT.

This clonotype occurred many times. J is TRBJ2-3 and V is TRBV28, with D maybe TRBD2 (6 bases). The germline CDR1 and CDR2 sequences are MDHEN and SYDVKM. V lost 6 bases to trimming and J lost 8 bases, with 15 bases between them. This CDR3 has 13 residues. The DNA for the CDR3 is TGTGCCAGCAGCCCCGGGACTTACGGTACGCAGTATTTT. Amino acids: CASSPGTYGTQYF.

This rearrangement joins TRBV6-2 or TRBV6-3 to TRBJ2-7, with TRBD1 as a possible D gene (5 bases). This CDR3 region has 18 residues. V was clipped by 4 bases and J by 8 bases, with 30 bases between them. Germline lookup yields CDR1 MNHEY and CDR2 SVGEGT. The CDR3 sequence: CASSSLTRSIAQGTKQYF. The CDR3 DNA sequence: TGTGCCAGCAGTTCCCTCACCCGCAGCATTGCGCAGGGAACTAAGCAGTACTTC.

This clonotype showed up just a few times. The chain uses TRBV25-1 and TRBJ2-7, with 10 bases identical to TRBD2. Germline assignment: CDR1 MGHDK and CDR2 SYGVNS. The length of the CDR3 is 15 residues. Trimming took 2 bases from V and 6 from J; bases not matched to a gene: 7. Here the CDR3 DNA reads TGTGCCAGCAGTGAAGGGTCTAGCGGGAGCGGCGAGCAGTACTTC. It translates to CASSEGSSGSGEQYF.

In its sample, this clonotype was seen many times. A read error may produce the germline difference seen at one junction end. The chain links TRBV20-1 to TRBJ2-2, with D perhaps matching TRBD2 (5 bases). The CDR3 length is 12 residues. The germline V gene encodes CDR1 DFQATT and CDR2 SNEGSKA (reference sequence). In DNA, the CDR3 is TGCAGTGCTAGTAACTCGCCCGGGGTGCTGTTTTTT. The encoded protein is CSASNSPGVLFF.

This clonotype was seen a handful of times. The V call is TRBV7-9, the J call TRBJ2-7; D unclear. CDR3 size: 13 residues. The V gene lost 4 bases and the J gene lost 6 bases, with 13 bases spanning the gap. Germline CDR1 is SEHNR and CDR2 is FQNEAQ (reference sequence). For the CDR3, the DNA is TGTGCCAGCAGCTCTCCTCAGGATCGCGAGCAGTACTTC. Amino acids: CASSSPQDREQYF.

The chain uses TRBV10-1 and TRBJ2-6; no clear D. Per the germline V gene, CDR1 is WNHNN and CDR2 is SYGVQD (reference sequence). Trimming shortened V by 3 bases and J by 0 bases, and 6 bases separated the two germline ends. CDR3 length: 15 residues. CDR3 nucleotide sequence: TGCGCCAGCAGTGATGGTAACTCTGGGGCCAACGTCCTGACTTTC. Its translation is CASSDGNSGANVLTF.

This clonotype occurred a few times. This chain connects TRBV12-3 or TRBV12-4 to TRBJ1-4; D is perhaps TRBD1 (5 bases). This CDR3 is built from 16 residues. Deletions cut 7 bases from V and 3 bases from J, with 18 bases between. CDR3 in amino acids: CASTHRGQGANEKLFF. DNA for the CDR3: TGTGCCAGCACCCATAGAGGGCAGGGTGCTAATGAAAAACTGTTTTTT.

This clonotype was observed a handful of times. CDR3 in amino acids: CASSPPAGGSYNEQFF. The CDR3 nucleotides read TGTGCCAGCAGTCCCCCAGCGGGGGGGTCCTACAATGAGCAGTTCTTC. The V gene is TRBV12-3 or TRBV12-4, the J gene TRBJ2-1; 10 bases line up with TRBD2. V lost 5 bases and J lost 1; bases outside the gene matches: 5. CDR3 length: 16 amino acids.

The CDR3 loop reads CASSPRPGGYTF. Here the CDR3 DNA reads TGTGCCAGCAGCCCCCGTCCGGGAGGCTACACCTTC. The chain recombines TRBV7-9 with TRBJ1-2; D is uncertain. V was trimmed by 5 bases and J by 8 bases, leaving 12 bases between them. Germline lookup yields CDR1 SEHNR and CDR2 FQNEAQ (reference sequence). CDR3 length: 12 residues. Full variable domain (outside the CDR3, taken from reference TRBV7-9 and TRBJ1-2): DTGVSQNPRHKITKRGQNVTFRCDPISEHNRLYWYRQTLGQGPEFLTYFQNEAQLEKSRLLSDRFSAERPKGSFSTLEIQRTEQGDSAMYLCASSPRPGGYTFGSGTRLTVV.

Only a few counts were recorded for this clonotype. This chain links TRBV6-2 or TRBV6-3 with TRBJ2-2; perhaps TRBD1 as D (5 bases). V gave up 7 bases and J gave up 7 bases, with 13 bases separating them. The CDR3 covers 13 residues. The germline gives CDR1 MNHEY, CDR2 SVGEGT. The CDR3 protein is CASTSLRVGELFF. The CDR3, as DNA: TGTGCCAGCACCAGCCTCAGGGTCGGGGAGCTGTTTTTT.

The V and J genes are TRBV6-5 and TRBJ2-5; 7 bases agree with TRBD2. Germline V gene sequence: CDR1 MNHEY, CDR2 SVGAGI. CDR3 length: 16 residues. With V trimmed by 5 bases and J by 3 bases, 12 bases remained unmatched. The chain's CDR3 is CASSTPRGSGKETQYF. The CDR3 region has the DNA TGTGCCAGCAGTACTCCTAGGGGAAGCGGGAAAGAGACCCAGTACTTC.

This clonotype came up a few times. The chain uses TRBV20-1 and TRBJ1-5, with 7 bases fitting TRBD1. Trimming cost V 3 bases and J 5 bases; bases outside gene matches: 10. CDR3 size: 15 residues. Germline CDR1 DFQATT, CDR2 SNEGSKA (reference sequence). The CDR3, as DNA: TGCAGTGCTAGCAGACAGGGAGCGACCGATCAGCCCCAGCATTTT. Amino acid sequence: CSASRQGATDQPQHF.